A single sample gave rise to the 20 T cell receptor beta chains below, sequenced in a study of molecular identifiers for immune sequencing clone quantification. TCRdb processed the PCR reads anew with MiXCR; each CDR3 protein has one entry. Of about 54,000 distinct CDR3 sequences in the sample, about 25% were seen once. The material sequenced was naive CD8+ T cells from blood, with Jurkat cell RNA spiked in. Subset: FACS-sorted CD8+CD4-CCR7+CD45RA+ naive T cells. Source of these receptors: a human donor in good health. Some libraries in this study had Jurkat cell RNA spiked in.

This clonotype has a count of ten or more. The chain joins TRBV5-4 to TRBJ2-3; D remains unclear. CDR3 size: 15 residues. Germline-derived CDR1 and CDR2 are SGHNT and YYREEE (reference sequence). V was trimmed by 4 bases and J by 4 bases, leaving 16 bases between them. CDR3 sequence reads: CASSPPWAESDTQYF. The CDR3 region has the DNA TGTGCCAGCAGCCCCCCCTGGGCCGAGTCAGATACGCAGTATTTT.

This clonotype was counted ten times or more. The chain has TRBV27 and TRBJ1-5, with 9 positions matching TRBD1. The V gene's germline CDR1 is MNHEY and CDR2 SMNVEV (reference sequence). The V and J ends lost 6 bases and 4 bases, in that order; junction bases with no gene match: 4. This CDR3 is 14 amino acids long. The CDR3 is CASRRTGENQPQHF. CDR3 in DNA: TGTGCCAGCAGGCGGACAGGGGAAAATCAGCCCCAGCATTTT.

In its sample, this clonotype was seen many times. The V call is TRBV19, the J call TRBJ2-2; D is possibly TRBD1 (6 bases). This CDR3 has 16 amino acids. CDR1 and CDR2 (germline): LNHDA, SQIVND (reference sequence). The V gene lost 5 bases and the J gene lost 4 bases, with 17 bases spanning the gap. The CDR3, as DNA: TGTGCCAGTAGTGCACCCGGGACACGTGGCACCGGGGAGCTGTTTTTT. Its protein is CASSAPGTRGTGELFF. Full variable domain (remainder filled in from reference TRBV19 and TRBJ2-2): DGGITQSPKYLFRKEGQNVTLSCEQNLNHDAMYWYRQDPGQGLRLIYYSQIVNDFQKGDIAEGYSVSREKKESFPLTVTSAQKNPTAFYLCASSAPGTRGTGELFFGEGSRLTVL.

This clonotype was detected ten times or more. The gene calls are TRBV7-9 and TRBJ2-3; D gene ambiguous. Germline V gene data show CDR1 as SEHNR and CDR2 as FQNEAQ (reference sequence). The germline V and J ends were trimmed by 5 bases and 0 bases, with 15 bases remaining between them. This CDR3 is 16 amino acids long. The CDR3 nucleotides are TGTGCCAGCAGCCCCGGAGATTTTTCTAGCACAGATACGCAGTATTTT. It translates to CASSPGDFSSTDTQYF.

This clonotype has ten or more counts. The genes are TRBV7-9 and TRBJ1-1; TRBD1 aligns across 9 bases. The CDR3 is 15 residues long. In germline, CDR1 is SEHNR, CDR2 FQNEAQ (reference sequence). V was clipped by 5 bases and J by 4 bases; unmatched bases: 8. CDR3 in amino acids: CASSPLTGGVTEAFF. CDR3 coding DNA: TGTGCCAGCAGCCCCTTGACAGGGGGAGTCACTGAAGCTTTCTTT.

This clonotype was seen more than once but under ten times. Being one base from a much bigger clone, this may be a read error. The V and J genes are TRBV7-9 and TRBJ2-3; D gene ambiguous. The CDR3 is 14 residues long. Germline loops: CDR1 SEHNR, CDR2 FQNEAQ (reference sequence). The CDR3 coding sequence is TGTGCCAGCAGCTTAGTCGCAGGTCCAGATACGCGGTATTTT. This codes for CASSLVAGPDTRYF.

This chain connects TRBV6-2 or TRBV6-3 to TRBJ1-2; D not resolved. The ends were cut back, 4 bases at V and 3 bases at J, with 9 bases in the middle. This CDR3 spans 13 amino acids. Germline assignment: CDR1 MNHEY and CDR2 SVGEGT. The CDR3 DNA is TGTGCCAGCAGTTCCGGACCCTACTATGGCTACACCTTC. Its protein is CASSSGPYYGYTF.

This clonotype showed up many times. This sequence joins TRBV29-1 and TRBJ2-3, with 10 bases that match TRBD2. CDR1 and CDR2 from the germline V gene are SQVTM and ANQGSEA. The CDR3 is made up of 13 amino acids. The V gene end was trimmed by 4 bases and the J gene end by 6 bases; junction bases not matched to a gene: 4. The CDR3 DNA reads TGCAGCGTTGTCCTAGCGGGAGCCGATACGCAGTATTTT. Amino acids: CSVVLAGADTQYF.

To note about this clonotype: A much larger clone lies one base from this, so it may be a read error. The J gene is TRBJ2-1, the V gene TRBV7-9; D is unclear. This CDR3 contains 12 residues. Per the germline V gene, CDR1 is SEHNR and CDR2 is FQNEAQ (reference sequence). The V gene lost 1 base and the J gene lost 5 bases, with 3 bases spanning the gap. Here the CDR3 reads CASSLGDNEQFF. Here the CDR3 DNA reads TGTGCCAGCAGCTTAGGGGACAATGAGCAGTTCTTC.

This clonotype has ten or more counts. This CDR3 reads CASSQDRAASQETQYF. DNA of the CDR3: TGCGCCAGCAGCCAAGATCGGGCAGCCTCCCAAGAGACCCAGTACTTC. This chain connects TRBV4-3 to TRBJ2-5, with D unclear. Germline V gives CDR1 LGHNA, CDR2 YSLEER. The CDR3 totals 16 residues. V shed 0 bases and J shed 1 base, with 12 bases lying between them.

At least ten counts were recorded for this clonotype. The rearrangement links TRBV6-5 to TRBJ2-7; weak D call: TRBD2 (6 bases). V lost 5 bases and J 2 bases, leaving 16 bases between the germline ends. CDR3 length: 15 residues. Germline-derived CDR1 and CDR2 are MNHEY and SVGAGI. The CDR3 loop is CASSPEASETYEQYF. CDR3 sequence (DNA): TGTGCCAGCAGTCCGGAGGCTAGCGAAACCTACGAGCAGTACTTC.

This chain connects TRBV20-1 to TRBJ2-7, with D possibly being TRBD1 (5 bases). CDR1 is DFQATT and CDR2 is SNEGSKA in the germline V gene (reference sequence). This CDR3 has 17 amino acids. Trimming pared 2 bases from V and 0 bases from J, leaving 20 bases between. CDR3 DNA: TGCAGTGCTAGACCCCTCCCTACAGGTTGGCGCTCCTACGAGCAGTACTTC. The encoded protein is CSARPLPTGWRSYEQYF.

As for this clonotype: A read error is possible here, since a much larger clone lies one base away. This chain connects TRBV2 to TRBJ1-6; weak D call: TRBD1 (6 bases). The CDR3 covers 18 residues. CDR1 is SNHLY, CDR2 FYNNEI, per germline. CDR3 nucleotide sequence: TGTGCCAGCAGTGAAGGAGCCACAGGGCCCGAATATAATTCACCCCTCCGCTTT. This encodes CASSEGATGPEYNSPLRF.

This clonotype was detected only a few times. Here the CDR3 reads CATQTSGGADTQYF. CDR3 in DNA: TGTGCCACCCAGACTAGCGGGGGGGCAGATACGCAGTATTTT. This chain links TRBV19 with TRBJ2-3, with 14 bases matching TRBD2. Trimming removed 10 bases from V and 4 bases from J; junction bases left unmatched: 4. Germline CDR1 reads LNHDA; CDR2 reads SQIVND (reference sequence). The CDR3 has 14 residues. The full variable domain, its missing parts supplied by reference TRBV19 and TRBJ2-3, is DGGITQSPKYLFRKEGQNVTLSCEQNLNHDAMYWYRQDPGQGLRLIYYSQIVNDFQKGDIAEGYSVSREKKESFPLTVTSAQKNPTAFYLCATQTSGGADTQYFGPGTRLTVL.

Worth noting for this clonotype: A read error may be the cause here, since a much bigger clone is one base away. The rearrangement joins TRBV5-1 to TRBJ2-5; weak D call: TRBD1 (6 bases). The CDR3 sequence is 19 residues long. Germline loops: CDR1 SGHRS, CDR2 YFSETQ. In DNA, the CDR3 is TGCGCCAGCAGCCGAGGCACAGGGTCTCACCTCGGCGCCCAAGAGACCCGGTACTTC. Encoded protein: CASSRGTGSHLGAQETRYF.

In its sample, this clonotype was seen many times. The CDR3 spells CAWSVPPGEQYF. The CDR3 DNA is TGTGCCTGGAGTGTCCCTCCCGGGGAGCAGTACTTC. The J gene is TRBJ2-7, the V gene TRBV30; D gene uncertain. Deletions cut 0 bases from V and 7 bases from J, with 10 bases between. Germline V gives CDR1 GTSNPN, CDR2 SVGIG (reference sequence). The CDR3 runs to 12 residues.

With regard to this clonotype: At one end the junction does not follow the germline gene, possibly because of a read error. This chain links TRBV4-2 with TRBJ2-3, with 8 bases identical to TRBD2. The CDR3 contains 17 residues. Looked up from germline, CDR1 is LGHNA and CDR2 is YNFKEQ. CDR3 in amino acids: CARSQAILADPTDTQYF. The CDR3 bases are TGTGCCCGCAGCCAAGCAATACTAGCGGACCCCACAGATACGCAGTATTTT.

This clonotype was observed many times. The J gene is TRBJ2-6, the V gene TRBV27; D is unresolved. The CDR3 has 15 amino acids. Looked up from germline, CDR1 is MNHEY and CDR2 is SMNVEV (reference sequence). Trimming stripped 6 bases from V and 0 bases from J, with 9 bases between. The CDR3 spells CASSIQLSGANVLTF. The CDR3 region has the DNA TGTGCCAGCAGCATACAACTCTCTGGGGCCAACGTCCTGACTTTC.

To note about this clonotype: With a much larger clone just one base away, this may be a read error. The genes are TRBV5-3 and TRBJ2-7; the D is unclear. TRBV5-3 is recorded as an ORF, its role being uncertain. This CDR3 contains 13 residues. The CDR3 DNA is TGTGCCAGCAGCTGTGCGGCCTCCTACGAGCAGTACTTC. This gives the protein CASSCAASYEQYF.

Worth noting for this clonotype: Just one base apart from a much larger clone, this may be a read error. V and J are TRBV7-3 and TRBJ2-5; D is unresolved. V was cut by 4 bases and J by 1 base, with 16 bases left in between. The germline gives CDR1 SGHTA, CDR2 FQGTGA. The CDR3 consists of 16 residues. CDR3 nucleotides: TGTGCCAGCAGCTCTCTGGGTAACGGAACCCAAGAGACCCAGTACTTC. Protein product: CASSSLGNGTQETQYF.